This T cell receptor beta chain was profiled in a study of T cells expressing NK-cell markers. Whole-study context: Repertoire data for TCR beta were derived from sorted T cells (CD3+CD56+NKG2C+, CD3+CD56+NKG2C- and CD3+CD56-NKG2C+).

TCR beta cDNA was generated via 5'RACE template switching incorporating UMIs. After re-calling the 5' RACE reads, TCRdb lists one entry per CDR3 protein, DNA absent. The repertoire table contains over 200,000 distinct CDR3 sequences. The CDR3 totals 14 residues. CDR1 is SGHKS and CDR2 is YYEKEE in the germline V gene (reference sequence). Study-wide points: Dominance of the CD3+CD56-NKG2C+ fraction by these clonotypes also held in a handful of donors.

On this clonotype: Its antigen is still unknown.

This TCR came from a young man in good health. This rearrangement joins TRBV5-5 to TRBJ2-7; the D call from TCRdb, TRBD2, cannot be confirmed without DNA. The sample comprised blood T cells: a sorted CD56 or NKG2C T cell subset, CD4+ or CD8+ T cells, or bulk PBMC T cells (not recorded which). The CDR3 region is CASSLGDSSYEQYF.